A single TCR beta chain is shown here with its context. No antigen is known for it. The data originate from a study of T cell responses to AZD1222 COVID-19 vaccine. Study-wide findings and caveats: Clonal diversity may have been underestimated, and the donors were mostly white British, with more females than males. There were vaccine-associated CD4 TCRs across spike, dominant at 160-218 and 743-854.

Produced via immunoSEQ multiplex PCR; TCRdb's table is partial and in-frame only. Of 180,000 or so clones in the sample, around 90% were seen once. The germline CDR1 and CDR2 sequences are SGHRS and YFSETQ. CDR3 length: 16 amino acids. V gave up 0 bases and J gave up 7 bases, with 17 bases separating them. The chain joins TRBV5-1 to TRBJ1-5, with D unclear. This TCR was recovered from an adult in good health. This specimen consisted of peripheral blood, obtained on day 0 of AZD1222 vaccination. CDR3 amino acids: CASSLGGTETGQPQHF. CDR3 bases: TGCGCCAGCAGCTTGGGGGGAACGGAGACGGGACAGCCCCAGCATTTT.